These 8 T cell receptor beta chains share one sample of origin, sequenced in a study of CD8 T cells in Susac syndrome. Random hexamers were used to reverse transcribe an amount of about 0.45 to 1 ug RNA. Each CDR3 protein is one row after TCRdb ran MiXCR on the immunoSEQ multiplex PCR reads. The profile covers roughly 160,000 distinct CDR3 sequences, with around 94% appearing a single time and over 0.12% taken by the ten largest. The sequenced sample consisted of CD4+ T cells from PBMCs. The receptors stem from a human donor in good health.

V and J are TRBV20-1 and TRBJ2-7; no clear D. The length of the CDR3 is 15 residues. The V end lost 1 base, the J end lost 4 bases, and 17 bases lay between the germline ends. Germline assignment: CDR1 DFQATT and CDR2 SNEGSKA (reference sequence). The CDR3 bases are TGCAGTGCTAGAGTACGAATGACTCCACCATACGAGCAGTACTTC. Translating gives CSARVRMTPPYEQYF.

The rearrangement uses TRBV29-1 and TRBJ2-7; D is possibly TRBD1 or TRBD2 (5 bases each). V lost 6 bases and J lost 6, with 15 bases in between. From germline, CDR1 is SQVTM and CDR2 ANQGSEA. There are 12 residues in the CDR3. The CDR3 protein is CSVSGPPVEQYF. CDR3 DNA sequence: TGCAGCGTCTCGGGGCCCCCGGTCGAGCAGTACTTC.

This clonotype appeared once. This chain uses TRBV30 with TRBJ2-1; tentative D call: TRBD2 (5 bases). The CDR3 extends over 13 amino acids. Germline-derived CDR1 and CDR2 are GTSNPN and SVGIG (reference sequence). V gave up 1 base and J gave up 6 bases, with 10 bases separating them. The CDR3 is CAWSGLRGNEQFF. The CDR3 DNA reads as TGTGCCTGGAGTGGACTTCGGGGCAATGAGCAGTTCTTC.

The chain is built from TRBV18 and TRBJ2-6; the D is unclear. The germline gives CDR1 KGHSH, CDR2 LQKENI. V lost 2 bases and J 0 bases, leaving 14 bases between the germline ends. The CDR3 is 18 amino acids. This CDR3 reads CASSPFKSGSSGANVLTF. The CDR3 DNA follows: TGTGCCAGCTCACCATTTAAGTCCGGAAGCTCTGGGGCCAACGTCCTGACTTTC.

The rearrangement joins TRBV12-3 or TRBV12-4 to TRBJ1-5; maybe TRBD1 (5 bases). V was clipped by 2 bases and J by 7 bases, with 9 bases between them. The CDR3 spans 13 residues. The CDR3 is CASSLTGRQPQHF. The CDR3 region has the DNA TGTGCCAGCAGTTTAACGGGACGGCAGCCCCAGCATTTT.

This clonotype occurred once. The chain carries TRBV7-2 and TRBJ2-1; 13 bases line up with TRBD2. The junction had 11 bases not matched to a gene; V was cut back by 5 bases and J by 10 bases. CDR3 length equals 16 residues. Per germline, CDR1 SGHTA and CDR2 FQGNSA. Written as DNA, the CDR3 is TGTGCCAGCAGCCCGGGGACTAGCGGGGCCGATAGGGAGCAGTTCTTC. Encoded protein: CASSPGTSGADREQFF.

The V gene is TRBV20-1, the J gene TRBJ2-7, with D hard to call. CDR1 and CDR2 (germline): DFQATT, SNEGSKA (reference sequence). This CDR3 is built from 14 residues. V gave up 1 base and J gave up 0 bases, with 10 bases separating them. The CDR3 DNA is TGCAGTGCTAGAGTAGACACCGCCTCCTACGAGCAGTACTTC. Translated: CSARVDTASYEQYF.

The chain employs TRBV5-4 and TRBJ2-2; D tentatively fits TRBD1 or TRBD2 (5 bases each). The ends were cut back, 4 bases at V and 6 bases at J, with 16 bases in the middle. Germline-derived CDR1 and CDR2 are SGHNT and YYREEE (reference sequence). The CDR3 is 15 amino acids. CDR3 region: CASSRGPGYPGELFF. In DNA form, the CDR3 reads TGTGCCAGCAGCCGGGGCCCAGGGTATCCCGGGGAGCTGTTTTTT.